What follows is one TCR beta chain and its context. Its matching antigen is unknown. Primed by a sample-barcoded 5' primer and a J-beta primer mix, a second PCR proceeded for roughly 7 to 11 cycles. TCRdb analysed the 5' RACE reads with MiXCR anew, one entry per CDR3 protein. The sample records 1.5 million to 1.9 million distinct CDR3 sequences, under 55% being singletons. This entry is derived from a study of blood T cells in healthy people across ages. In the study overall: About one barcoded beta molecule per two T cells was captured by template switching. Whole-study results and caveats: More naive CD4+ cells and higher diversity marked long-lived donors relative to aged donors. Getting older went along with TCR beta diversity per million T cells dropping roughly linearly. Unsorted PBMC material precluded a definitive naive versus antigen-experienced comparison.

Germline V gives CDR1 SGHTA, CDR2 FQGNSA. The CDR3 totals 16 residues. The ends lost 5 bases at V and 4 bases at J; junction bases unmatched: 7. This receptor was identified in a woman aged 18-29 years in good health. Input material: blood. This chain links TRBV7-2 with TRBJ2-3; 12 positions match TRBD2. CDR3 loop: CASSPRLAGVPDTQYF. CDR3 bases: TGTGCCAGCAGCCCCCGACTAGCGGGAGTTCCAGATACGCAGTATTTT.